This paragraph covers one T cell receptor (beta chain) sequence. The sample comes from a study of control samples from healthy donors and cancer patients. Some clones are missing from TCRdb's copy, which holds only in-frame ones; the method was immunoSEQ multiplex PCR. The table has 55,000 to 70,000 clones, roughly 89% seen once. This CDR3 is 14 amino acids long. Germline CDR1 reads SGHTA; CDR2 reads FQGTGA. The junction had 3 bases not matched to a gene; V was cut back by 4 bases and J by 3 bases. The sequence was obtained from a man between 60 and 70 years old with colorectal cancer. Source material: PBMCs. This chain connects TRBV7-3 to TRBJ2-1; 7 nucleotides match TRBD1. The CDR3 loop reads CASSSPGGYNEQFF. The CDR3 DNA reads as TGTGCCAGCAGCTCGCCAGGGGGCTACAATGAGCAGTTCTTC.